The T cell receptor beta chain described here comes from a study of blood T cell repertoires in COVID-19. The V gene's germline CDR1 is SGHTA and CDR2 FQGTGA. This CDR3 contains 15 residues. V was clipped by 0 bases and J by 7 bases; unmatched bases: 5. This table comes from immunoSEQ multiplex PCR, and its TCRdb copy is limited to in-frame clones, with some not included. The table lists about 190,000 clones, approximately 86% of them singletons, with around 1.2% in the top ten. This TCR was recovered from a man aged 25-40 years with acute or convalescent COVID-19. The rearrangement joins TRBV7-3 to TRBJ2-2; 7 bases are a match to TRBD2. The specimen sequenced was peripheral blood. The CDR3 DNA reads as TGTGCCAGCAGCTTAACATATTCGGGGGGCGGGGAGCTGTTTTTT. Translating gives CASSLTYSGGGELFF.